This T cell receptor (beta chain) derives from a study of CD4+ T cells in melanoma. Study findings and constraints: Neoantigen-specific CD4+ T cells in melanoma reportedly had diverse differentiation states.

Sequenced by immunoSEQ multiplex PCR; TCRdb stores in-frame clones only, minus some. The table has over 100,000 clones, roughly 90% seen once. Turning to this clone: Antigen unknown.

The CDR3 is made up of 16 amino acids. Germline V CDR1 and CDR2: MGHDK, SYGVNS. The V and J ends lost 1 base and 3 bases, in that order; junction bases with no gene match: 3. The specimen was peripheral blood. This TCR derives from a human donor with melanoma. V is TRBV25-1 and J is TRBJ1-4; 9 positions agree with TRBD1. This CDR3 reads CASSESDRGPNEKLFF. The CDR3, as DNA: TGTGCCAGCAGTGAATCGGACAGGGGACCTAATGAAAAACTGTTTTTT.